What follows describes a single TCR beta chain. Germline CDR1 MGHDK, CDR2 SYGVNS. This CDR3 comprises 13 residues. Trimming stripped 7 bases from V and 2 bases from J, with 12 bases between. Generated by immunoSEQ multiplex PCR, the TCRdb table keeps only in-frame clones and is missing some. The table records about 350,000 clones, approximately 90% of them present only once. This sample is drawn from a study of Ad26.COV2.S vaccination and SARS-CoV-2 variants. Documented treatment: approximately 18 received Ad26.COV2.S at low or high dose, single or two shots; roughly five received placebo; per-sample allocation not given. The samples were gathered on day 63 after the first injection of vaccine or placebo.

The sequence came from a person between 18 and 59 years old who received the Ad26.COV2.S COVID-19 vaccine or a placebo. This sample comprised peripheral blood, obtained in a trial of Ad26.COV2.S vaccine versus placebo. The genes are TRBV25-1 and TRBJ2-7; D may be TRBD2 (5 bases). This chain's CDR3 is CASTNWETYEQYF. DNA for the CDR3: TGTGCCAGCACGAATTGGGAGACCTACGAGCAGTACTTC.